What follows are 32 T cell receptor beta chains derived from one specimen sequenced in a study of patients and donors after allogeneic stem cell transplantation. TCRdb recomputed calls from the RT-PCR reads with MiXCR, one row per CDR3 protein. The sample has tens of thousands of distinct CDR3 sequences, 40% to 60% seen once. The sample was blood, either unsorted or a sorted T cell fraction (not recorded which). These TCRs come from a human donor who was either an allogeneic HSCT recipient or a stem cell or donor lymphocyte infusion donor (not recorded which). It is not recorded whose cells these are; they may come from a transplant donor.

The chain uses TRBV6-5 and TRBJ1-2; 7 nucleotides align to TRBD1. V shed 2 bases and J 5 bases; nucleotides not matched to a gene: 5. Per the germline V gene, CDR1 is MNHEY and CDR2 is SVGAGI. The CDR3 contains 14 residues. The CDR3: CASSYTDRLYGYTF. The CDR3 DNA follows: TGTGCCAGCAGTTACACGGACAGGTTATATGGCTACACCTTC.

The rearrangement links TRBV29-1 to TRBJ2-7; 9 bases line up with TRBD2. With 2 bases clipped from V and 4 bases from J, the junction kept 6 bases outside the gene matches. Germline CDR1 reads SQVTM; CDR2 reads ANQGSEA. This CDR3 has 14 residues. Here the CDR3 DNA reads TGCAGCGTTGAATCCTCTAGCGGGACTTACGAGCAGTACTTC. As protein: CSVESSSGTYEQYF.

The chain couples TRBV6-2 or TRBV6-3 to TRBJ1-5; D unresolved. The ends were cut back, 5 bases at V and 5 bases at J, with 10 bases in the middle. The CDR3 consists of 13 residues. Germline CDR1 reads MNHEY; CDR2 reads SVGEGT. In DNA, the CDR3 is TGTGCCAGCAGTAAGAGGTGGGATCAGCCCCAGCATTTT. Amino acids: CASSKRWDQPQHF.

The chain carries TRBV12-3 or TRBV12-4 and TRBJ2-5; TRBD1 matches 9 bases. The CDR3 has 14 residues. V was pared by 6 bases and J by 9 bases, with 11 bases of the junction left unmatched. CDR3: CASSTGTGFGAQYF. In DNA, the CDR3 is TGTGCCAGCAGCACCGGGACAGGGTTTGGGGCCCAGTACTTC.

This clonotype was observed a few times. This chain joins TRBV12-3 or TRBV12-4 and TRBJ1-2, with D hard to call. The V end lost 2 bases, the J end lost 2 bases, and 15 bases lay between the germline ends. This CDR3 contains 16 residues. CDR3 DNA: TGTGCCAGCAGTTTATATGCTGCCCCGGGGAACTATGGCTACACCTTC. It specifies CASSLYAAPGNYGYTF.

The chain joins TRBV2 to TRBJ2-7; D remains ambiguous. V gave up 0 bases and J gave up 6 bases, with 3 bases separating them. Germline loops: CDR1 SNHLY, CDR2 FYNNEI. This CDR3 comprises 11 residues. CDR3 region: CASSEAPEQYF. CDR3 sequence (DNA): TGTGCCAGCAGTGAAGCCCCCGAGCAGTACTTC.

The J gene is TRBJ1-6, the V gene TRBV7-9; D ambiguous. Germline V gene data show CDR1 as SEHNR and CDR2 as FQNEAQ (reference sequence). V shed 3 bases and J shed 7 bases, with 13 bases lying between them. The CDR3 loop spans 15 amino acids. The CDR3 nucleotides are TGTGCCAGCAGCTTTGGTGCGGCGGGGAATTCACCCCTCCACTTT. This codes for CASSFGAAGNSPLHF.

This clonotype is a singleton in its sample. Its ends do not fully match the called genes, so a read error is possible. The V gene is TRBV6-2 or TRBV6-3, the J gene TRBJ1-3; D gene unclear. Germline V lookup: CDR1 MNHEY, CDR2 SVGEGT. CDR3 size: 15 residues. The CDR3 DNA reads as TGTGCCAGCATGGGCGAGGACGCCGCGGGAAGCACCATATATTTT. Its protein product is CASMGEDAAGSTIYF.

CDR3 residues: CASSQDVTYEQYF. Written as DNA, the CDR3 is TGCGCCAGCAGCCAAGATGTTACCTACGAGCAGTACTTC. The chain links TRBV4-1 to TRBJ2-7, with D unresolved. Germline CDR1 and CDR2: MGHRA and YSYEKL. V shed 0 bases and J shed 2 bases, with 5 bases lying between them. This CDR3 has 13 residues.

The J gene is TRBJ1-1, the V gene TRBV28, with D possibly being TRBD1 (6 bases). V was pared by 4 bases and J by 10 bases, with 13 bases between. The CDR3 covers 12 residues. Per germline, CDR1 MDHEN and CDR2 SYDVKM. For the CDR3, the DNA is TGTGCCAGCAGTTCCTCGGACAGAGGAGCTTTCTTT. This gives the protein CASSSSDRGAFF.

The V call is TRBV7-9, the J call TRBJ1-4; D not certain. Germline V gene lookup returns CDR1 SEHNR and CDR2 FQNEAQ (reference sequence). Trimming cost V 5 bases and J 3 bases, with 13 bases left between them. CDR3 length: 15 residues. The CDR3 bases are TGTGCCAGCAGCCCCCCGCTTCAGTCTAATGAAAAACTGTTTTTT. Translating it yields CASSPPLQSNEKLFF. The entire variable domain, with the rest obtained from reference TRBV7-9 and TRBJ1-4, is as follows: DTGVSQNPRHKITKRGQNVTFRCDPISEHNRLYWYRQTLGQGPEFLTYFQNEAQLEKSRLLSDRFSAERPKGSFSTLEIQRTEQGDSAMYLCASSPPLQSNEKLFFGSGTQLSVL.

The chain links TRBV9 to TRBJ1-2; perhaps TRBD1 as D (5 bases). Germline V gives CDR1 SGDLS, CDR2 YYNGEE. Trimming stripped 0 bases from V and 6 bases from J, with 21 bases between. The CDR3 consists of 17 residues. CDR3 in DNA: TGTGCCAGCAGCGTAGGAGGCACAGGACGCCCGGGAAATGGCTACACCTTC. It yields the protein CASSVGGTGRPGNGYTF.

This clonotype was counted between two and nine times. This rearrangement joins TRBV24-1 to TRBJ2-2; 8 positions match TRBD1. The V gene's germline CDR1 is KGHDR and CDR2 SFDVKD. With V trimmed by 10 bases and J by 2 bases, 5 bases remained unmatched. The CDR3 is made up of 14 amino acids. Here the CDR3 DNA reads TGTGCCACTGGGACAGGTGAAAACACCGGGGAGCTGTTTTTT. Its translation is CATGTGENTGELFF.

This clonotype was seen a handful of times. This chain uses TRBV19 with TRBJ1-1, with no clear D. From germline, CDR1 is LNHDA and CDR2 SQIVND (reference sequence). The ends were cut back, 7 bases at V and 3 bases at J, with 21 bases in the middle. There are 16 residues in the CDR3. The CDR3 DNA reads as TGTGCCAGTAATCCCCCTGGCCTAGGAATGGACACTGAAGCTTTCTTT. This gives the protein CASNPPGLGMDTEAFF.

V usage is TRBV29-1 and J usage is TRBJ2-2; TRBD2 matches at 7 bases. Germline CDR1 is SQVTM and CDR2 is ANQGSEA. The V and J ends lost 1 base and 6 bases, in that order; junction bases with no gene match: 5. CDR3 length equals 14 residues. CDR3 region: CSVEAGDYPGELFF. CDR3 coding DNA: TGCAGCGTTGAAGCGGGGGACTACCCCGGGGAGCTGTTTTTT.

The CDR3, as DNA: TGCAGTGCTAACAGGGGGCTCGAGGAAAAACTGTTTTTT. Protein product: CSANRGLEEKLFF. The chain recombines TRBV20-1 with TRBJ1-4; 9 bases agree with TRBD1. The germline CDR1 and CDR2 sequences are DFQATT and SNEGSKA (reference sequence). The CDR3 covers 13 residues. The trim removed 4 bases at V and 8 bases at J, leaving 5 bases unmatched.

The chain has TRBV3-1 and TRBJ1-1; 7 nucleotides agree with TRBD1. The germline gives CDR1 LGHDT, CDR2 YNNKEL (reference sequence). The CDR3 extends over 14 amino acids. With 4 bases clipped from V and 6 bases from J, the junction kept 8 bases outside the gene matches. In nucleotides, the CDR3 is TGTGCCAGCAGCCTTCCGACAGGGTTAGCTGAAGCTTTCTTT. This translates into CASSLPTGLAEAFF.

The CDR3 sequence: CASSLEFGVYYTEAFF. In nucleotides, the CDR3 is TGTGCCAGCAGCTTGGAGTTTGGGGTATACTACACTGAAGCTTTCTTT. This rearrangement joins TRBV5-5 to TRBJ1-1; D ambiguous. This CDR3 region has 16 residues. V gave up 0 bases and J gave up 3 bases, with 15 bases separating them. The V gene's germline CDR1 is SGHKS and CDR2 YYEKEE (reference sequence).

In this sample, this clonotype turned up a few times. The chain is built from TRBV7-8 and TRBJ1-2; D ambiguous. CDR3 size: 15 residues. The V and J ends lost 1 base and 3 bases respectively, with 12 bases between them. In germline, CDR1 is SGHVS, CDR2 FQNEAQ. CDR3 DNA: TGTGCCAGCAGCTTAGTGAGGGCGTCGGACTATGGCTACACCTTC. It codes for CASSLVRASDYGYTF.

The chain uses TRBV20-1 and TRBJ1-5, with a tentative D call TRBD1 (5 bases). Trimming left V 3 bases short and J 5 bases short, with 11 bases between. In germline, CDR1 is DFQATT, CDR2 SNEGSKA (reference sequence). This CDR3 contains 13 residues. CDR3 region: CSASDRWDQPQHF. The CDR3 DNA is TGCAGTGCTAGTGACAGATGGGATCAGCCCCAGCATTTT.

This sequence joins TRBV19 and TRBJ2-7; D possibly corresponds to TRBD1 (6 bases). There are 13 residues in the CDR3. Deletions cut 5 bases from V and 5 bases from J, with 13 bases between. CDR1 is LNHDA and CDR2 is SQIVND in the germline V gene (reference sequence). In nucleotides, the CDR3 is TGTGCCAGTAGTCCTACAGGGCGCGACGAGCAGTACTTC. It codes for CASSPTGRDEQYF.

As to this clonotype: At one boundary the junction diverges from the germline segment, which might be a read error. CDR3 nucleotide sequence: TGTGCCAGCAGCGAAGACGGACAGGATAATTCACCCCTCCACTTT. This codes for CASSEDGQDNSPLHF. This chain joins TRBV4-2 and TRBJ1-6, with TRBD1 matching 7 bases. The CDR3 totals 15 residues. The V gene's germline CDR1 is LGHNA and CDR2 YNFKEQ.

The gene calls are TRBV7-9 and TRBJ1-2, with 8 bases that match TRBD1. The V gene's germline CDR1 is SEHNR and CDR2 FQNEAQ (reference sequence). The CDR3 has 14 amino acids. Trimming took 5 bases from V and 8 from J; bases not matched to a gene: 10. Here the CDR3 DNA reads TGTGCCAGCAGCCCCACACAGACAGGGGAAGGCTACACCTTC. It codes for CASSPTQTGEGYTF.

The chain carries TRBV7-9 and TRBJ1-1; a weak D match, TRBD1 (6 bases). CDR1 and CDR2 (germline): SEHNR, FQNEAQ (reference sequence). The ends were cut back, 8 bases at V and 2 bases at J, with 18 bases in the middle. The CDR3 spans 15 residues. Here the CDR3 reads CASPLEGGPNTEAFF. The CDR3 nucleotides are TGTGCCAGCCCCCTAGAAGGGGGACCAAACACTGAAGCTTTCTTT.

This CDR3 reads CASFLGFF. The CDR3 nucleotides read TGTGCCAGCTTCCTTGGGTTCTTC. The chain couples TRBV7-9 to TRBJ2-1; D gene unclear. Germline assignment: CDR1 SEHNR and CDR2 FQNEAQ (reference sequence). Trimming took off 8 bases at V and 15 bases at J, with 8 bases between the two ends. The CDR3 extends over 8 amino acids.

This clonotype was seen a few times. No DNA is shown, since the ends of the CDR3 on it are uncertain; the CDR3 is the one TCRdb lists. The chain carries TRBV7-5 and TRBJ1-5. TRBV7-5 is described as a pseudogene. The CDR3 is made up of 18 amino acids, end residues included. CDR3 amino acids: CISVPEAPKKANNQPQHF.

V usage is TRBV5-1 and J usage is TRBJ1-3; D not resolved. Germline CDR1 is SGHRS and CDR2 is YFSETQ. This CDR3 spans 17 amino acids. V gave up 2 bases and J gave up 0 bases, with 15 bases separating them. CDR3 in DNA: TGCGCCAGCAGCTTTGGTGGAGGGATAAGCTCTGGAAACACCATATATTTT. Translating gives CASSFGGGISSGNTIYF.

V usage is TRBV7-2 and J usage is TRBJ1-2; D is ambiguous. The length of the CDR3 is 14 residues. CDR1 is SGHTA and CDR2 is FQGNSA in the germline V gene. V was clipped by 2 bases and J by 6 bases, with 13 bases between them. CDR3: CASSLLLRDHGYTF. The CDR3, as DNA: TGTGCCAGCAGCTTACTTCTCCGGGATCATGGCTACACCTTC.

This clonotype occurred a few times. The CDR3 sequence is CATSDAYGYTF. CDR3 nucleotide sequence: TGTGCCACCAGTGACGCGTATGGCTACACCTTC. The chain recombines TRBV24-1 with TRBJ1-2; unclear D gene. This CDR3 contains 11 residues. CDR1 is KGHDR, CDR2 SFDVKD, per germline. Between the trimmed V and J ends, which lost 4 bases and 5 bases, there was a span of 4 bases.

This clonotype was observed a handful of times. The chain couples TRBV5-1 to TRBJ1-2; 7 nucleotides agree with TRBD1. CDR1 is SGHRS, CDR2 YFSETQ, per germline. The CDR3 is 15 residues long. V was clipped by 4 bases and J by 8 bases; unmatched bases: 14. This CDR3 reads CASSGRQGSYKGYTF. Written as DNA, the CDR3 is TGCGCCAGCAGCGGGAGACAGGGCTCTTACAAAGGCTACACCTTC.

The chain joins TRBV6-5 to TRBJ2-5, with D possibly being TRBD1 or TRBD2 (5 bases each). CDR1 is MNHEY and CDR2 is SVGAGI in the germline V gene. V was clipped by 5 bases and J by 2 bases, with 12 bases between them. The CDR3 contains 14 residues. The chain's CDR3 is CASSTGLIQETQYF. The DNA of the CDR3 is TGTGCCAGCAGTACAGGACTCATTCAAGAGACCCAGTACTTC.

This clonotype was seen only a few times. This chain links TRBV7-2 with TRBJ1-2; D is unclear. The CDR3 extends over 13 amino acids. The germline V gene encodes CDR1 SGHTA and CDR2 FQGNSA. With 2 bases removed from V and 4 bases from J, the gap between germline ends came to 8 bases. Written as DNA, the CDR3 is TGTGCCAGCAGCTTATCGGGGTTCTATGGCTACACCTTC. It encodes CASSLSGFYGYTF.